This TCR beta chain was observed in a study of T cells in tumors after PD-1 blockade. On the study more broadly: Patients had no prior checkpoint blockade, systemic immunosuppressants, or anti-cancer therapy within 4 weeks.

Trimming shortened V by 0 bases and J by 4 bases, and 7 bases separated the two germline ends. From germline, CDR1 is SGHRS and CDR2 YFSETQ. This CDR3 region has 13 residues. The table came from immunoSEQ multiplex PCR; TCRdb's copy has only in-frame clones and leaves some out. The data contain fewer than 25,000 clones, roughly four fifths of them singletons. The V gene is TRBV5-1, the J gene TRBJ1-1; D unclear. The starting material was PBMCs, obtained after anti-PD-1 treatment. This receptor was identified in a human donor with basal cell carcinoma. The CDR3 sequence is CASSLVAGTEAFF. The CDR3 DNA follows: TGCGCCAGCAGCTTGGTGGCAGGCACTGAAGCTTTCTTT.